What follows are 10 T cell receptor beta chains derived from one specimen sequenced in a study of technical replicates of blood from a handful of donors. Repertoires were generated with immunoSEQ multiplex PCR, while TCRdb's copy carries only in-frame clones and drops some. This table has about 56,000 clones, roughly 95% appearing once. The sequenced sample was PBMCs. The receptors here all came from a human donor in good health. Some clones in this sample may be carry-over from other donors' samples.

The chain employs TRBV10-3 and TRBJ2-7; D remains ambiguous. Looked up from germline, CDR1 is ENHRY and CDR2 is SYGVKD. Trimming removed 8 bases from V and 1 base from J, with 9 bases in between. The CDR3 is made up of 12 amino acids. The CDR3 protein is CAISEISYEQYF. The CDR3 DNA reads as TGTGCCATCTCGGAGATATCCTACGAGCAGTACTTC.

V usage is TRBV7-2 and J usage is TRBJ2-2; D is possibly TRBD2 (6 bases). V lost 0 bases and J lost 6, with 8 bases in between. Germline V lookup: CDR1 SGHTA, CDR2 FQGNSA. The CDR3 has 14 amino acids. CDR3 sequence: CASSLALASGELFF. The CDR3 region has the DNA TGTGCCAGCAGCTTAGCACTAGCATCCGGGGAGCTGTTTTTT. The full variable domain, completed using reference TRBV7-2 and TRBJ2-2, is GAGVSQSPSNKVTEKGKDVELRCDPISGHTALYWYRQSLGQGLEFLIYFQGNSAPDKSGLPSDRFSAERTGGSVSTLTIQRTQQEDSAVYLCASSLALASGELFFGEGSRLTVL.

The chain recombines TRBV25-1 with TRBJ2-1, with 10 bases aligning to TRBD2. Germline-derived CDR1 and CDR2 are MGHDK and SYGVNS. This CDR3 is built from 16 residues. V lost 2 bases to trimming and J lost 4 bases; unmatched junction nucleotides: 5. The CDR3: CASSEQGAGGYNEQFF. CDR3 sequence (DNA): TGTGCCAGCAGTGAACAAGGAGCGGGAGGGTACAATGAGCAGTTCTTC.

The table lists this clone with a count of one. The rearrangement uses TRBV9 and TRBJ2-3, with D perhaps matching TRBD2 (5 bases). The germline CDR1 and CDR2 sequences are SGDLS and YYNGEE. The CDR3 length is 17 residues. The V end was cut by 3 bases, the J end by 0 bases, with 17 bases between. The CDR3 spells CASSGGRGLQSTDTQYF. The CDR3 bases are TGTGCCAGCAGCGGTGGGAGAGGGCTGCAAAGCACAGATACGCAGTATTTT.

CDR3 loop: CASSLAPSGKGDEQFF. DNA of the CDR3: TGCGCCAGCAGCTTGGCCCCTAGCGGGAAGGGGGATGAGCAGTTCTTC. J is TRBJ2-1 and V is TRBV5-1; 9 nucleotides agree with TRBD2. J was trimmed by 8 bases and V by 0 bases; bases with no gene match: 9. Germline V gives CDR1 SGHRS, CDR2 YFSETQ. The CDR3 covers 16 residues.

This sequence joins TRBV7-9 and TRBJ1-2; D not certain. The germline V and J ends were trimmed by 4 bases and 4 bases, with 13 bases remaining between them. From germline, CDR1 is SEHNR and CDR2 FQNEAQ (reference sequence). CDR3 length equals 14 residues. In DNA form, the CDR3 reads TGTGCCAGCAGCTCTACACTCAGGTTCTATGGCTACACCTTC. Residues: CASSSTLRFYGYTF.

The chain couples TRBV4-2 to TRBJ2-2; TRBD2 matches at 7 bases. The length of the CDR3 is 19 residues. CDR1 LGHNA and CDR2 YNFKEQ come from the germline V gene. After removal of 5 bases from V and 6 bases from J, the junction contained 21 bases not matched to a gene. CDR3 DNA sequence: TGTGCCAGCAGCTCAGAGGGTCCAGCGGGAAGGGTACGGGCCGGGGAGCTGTTTTTT. Translated, it gives CASSSEGPAGRVRAGELFF.

This clone was counted a single time. The genes are TRBV5-1 and TRBJ2-3; 9 nucleotides match TRBD2. Germline values: CDR1 SGHRS, CDR2 YFSETQ. Trimming cost V 2 bases and J 3 bases; bases outside gene matches: 7. This CDR3 comprises 16 residues. CDR3 sequence: CASSFSGSTLTDTQYF. The CDR3 DNA reads TGCGCCAGCAGCTTTAGCGGGAGTACCTTGACAGATACGCAGTATTTT.

The rearrangement links TRBV13 to TRBJ2-7; 12 bases are a match to TRBD2. There are 14 residues in the CDR3. CDR1 is PRHDT and CDR2 is FYEKMQ in the germline V gene (reference sequence). V shed 5 bases, J shed 6 bases, and the junction held 5 bases outside the gene matches. This CDR3 reads CASSLGLAGFEQYF. CDR3 DNA sequence: TGTGCCAGCAGCCTGGGACTAGCGGGCTTCGAGCAGTACTTC.

The chain combines TRBV7-9 with TRBJ2-3; TRBD1 is a possible D gene (5 bases). Germline-derived CDR1 and CDR2 are SEHNR and FQNEAQ (reference sequence). The CDR3 covers 16 residues. The V and J ends lost 3 bases and 4 bases respectively, with 17 bases between them. CDR3 residues: CASSFPQGWGADTQYF. DNA for the CDR3: TGTGCCAGCAGCTTCCCCCAGGGATGGGGCGCAGATACGCAGTATTTT.